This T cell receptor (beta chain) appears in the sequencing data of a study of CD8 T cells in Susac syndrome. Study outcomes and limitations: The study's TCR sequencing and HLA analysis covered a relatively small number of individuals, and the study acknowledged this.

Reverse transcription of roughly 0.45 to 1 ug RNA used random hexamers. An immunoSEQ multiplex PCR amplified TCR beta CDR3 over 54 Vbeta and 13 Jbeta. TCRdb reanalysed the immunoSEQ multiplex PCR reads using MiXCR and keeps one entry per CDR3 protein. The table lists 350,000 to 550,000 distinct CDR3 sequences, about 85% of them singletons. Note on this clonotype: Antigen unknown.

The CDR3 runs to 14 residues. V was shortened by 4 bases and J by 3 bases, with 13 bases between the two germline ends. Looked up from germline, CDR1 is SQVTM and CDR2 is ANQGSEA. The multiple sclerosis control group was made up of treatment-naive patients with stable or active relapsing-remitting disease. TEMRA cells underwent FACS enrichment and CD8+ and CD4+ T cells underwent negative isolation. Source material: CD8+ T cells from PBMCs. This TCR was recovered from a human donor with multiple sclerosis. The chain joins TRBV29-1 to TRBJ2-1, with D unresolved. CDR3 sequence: CSVVFNSDYNEQFF. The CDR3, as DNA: TGCAGCGTTGTCTTTAATTCGGACTACAATGAGCAGTTCTTC.